The clone carrying this T cell receptor (beta chain) was picked up a small number of times. Its antigen is still unknown. The data belong to a study of CD8 T cells in ankylosing spondylitis. The study, taken as a whole, reports: The study looked at matched synovial fluid samples from ankylosing spondylitis patients. Disease-linked clones were reported to be significantly enriched there. Typical of ankylosing spondylitis blood, it appeared, was a TCR beta motif of seven to nine highly homologous variants.

Germline CDR1 is LGHDT and CDR2 is YNNKEL (reference sequence). V lost 1 base and J lost 3; bases outside the gene matches: 15. The CDR3 consists of 18 residues. Quantitative 5'-RACE with molecular barcodes generated TCR beta libraries. TCRdb re-called the 5' RACE reads through MiXCR, storing one row per CDR3 protein. Of 150,000 to 200,000 distinct CDR3 sequences listed, around 10% are singletons. This TCR was sampled from a male donor with ankylosing spondylitis or in good health (not recorded which). The chain uses TRBV3-1 and TRBJ2-7; 7 bases match TRBD1. Sequencing was done on a sample of blood, either unsorted or a sorted T cell fraction (not recorded which). This chain's CDR3 is CASSQVPRSDRENYEQYF. Here the CDR3 DNA reads TGTGCCAGCAGCCAAGTCCCCCGGAGCGACAGGGAAAACTACGAGCAGTACTTC.